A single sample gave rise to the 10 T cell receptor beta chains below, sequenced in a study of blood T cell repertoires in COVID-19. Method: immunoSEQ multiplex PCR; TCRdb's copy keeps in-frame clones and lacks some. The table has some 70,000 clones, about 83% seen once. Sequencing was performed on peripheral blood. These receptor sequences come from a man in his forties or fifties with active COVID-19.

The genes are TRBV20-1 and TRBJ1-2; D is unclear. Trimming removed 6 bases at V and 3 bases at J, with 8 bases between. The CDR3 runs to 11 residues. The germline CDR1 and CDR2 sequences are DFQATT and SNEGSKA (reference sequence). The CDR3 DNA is TGCAGTGCCCCCGAGCACTATGGCTACACCTTC. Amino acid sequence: CSAPEHYGYTF.

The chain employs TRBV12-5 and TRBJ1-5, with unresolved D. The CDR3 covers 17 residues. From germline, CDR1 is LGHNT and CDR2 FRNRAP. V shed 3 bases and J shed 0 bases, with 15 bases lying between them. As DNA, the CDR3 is TGTGCTAGTGGTTTCGGCCAGGCTACCGATAGCAATCAGCCCCAGCATTTT. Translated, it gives CASGFGQATDSNQPQHF.

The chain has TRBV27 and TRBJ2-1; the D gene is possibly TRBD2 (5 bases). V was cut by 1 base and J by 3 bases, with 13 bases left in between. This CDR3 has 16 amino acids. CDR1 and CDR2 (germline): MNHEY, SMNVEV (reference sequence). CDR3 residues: CASSLWESSRYNEQFF. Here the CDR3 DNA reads TGTGCCAGCAGTTTATGGGAGTCCTCGCGCTACAATGAGCAGTTCTTC.

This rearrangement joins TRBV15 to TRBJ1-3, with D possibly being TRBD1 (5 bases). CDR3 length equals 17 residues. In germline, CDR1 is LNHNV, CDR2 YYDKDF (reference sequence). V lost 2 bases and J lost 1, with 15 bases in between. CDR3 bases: TGTGCCACCAGCAGAAAGACAGATCTCCCTTCTGGAAACACCATATATTTT. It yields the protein CATSRKTDLPSGNTIYF.

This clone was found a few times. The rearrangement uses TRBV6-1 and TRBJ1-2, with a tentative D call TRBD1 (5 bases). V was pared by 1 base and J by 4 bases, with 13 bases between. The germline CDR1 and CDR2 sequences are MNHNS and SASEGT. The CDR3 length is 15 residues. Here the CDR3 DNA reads TGTGCCAGCAGTGAAGTTGGGGGGACGGGCTATGGCTACACCTTC. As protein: CASSEVGGTGYGYTF.

CDR3 coding DNA: TGTGCCAGCAGCCGTGGGACTAGCGGGGGGTACTACAATGAGCAGTTCTTC. Protein product: CASSRGTSGGYYNEQFF. V and J are TRBV3-1 (or the pseudogene TRBV3-2) and TRBJ2-1; 15 nucleotides agree with TRBD2. The germline gives CDR1 LGHDT, CDR2 YNNKEL (reference sequence). Trimming took 4 bases from V and 3 from J; bases not matched to a gene: 4. This CDR3 has 17 residues.

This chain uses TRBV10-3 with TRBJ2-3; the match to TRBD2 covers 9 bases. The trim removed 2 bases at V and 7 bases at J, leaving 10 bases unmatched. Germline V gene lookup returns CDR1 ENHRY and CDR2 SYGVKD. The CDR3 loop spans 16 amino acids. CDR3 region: CAISEVAAGGRNTQYF. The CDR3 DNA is TGTGCCATCAGTGAGGTCGCAGCGGGGGGACGGAATACGCAGTATTTT.

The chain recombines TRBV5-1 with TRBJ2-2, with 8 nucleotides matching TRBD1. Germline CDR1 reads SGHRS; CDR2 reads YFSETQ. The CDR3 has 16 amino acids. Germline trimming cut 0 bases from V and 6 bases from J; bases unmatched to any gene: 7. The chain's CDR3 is CASSLDQGASSGELFF. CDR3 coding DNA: TGCGCCAGCAGCTTGGATCAGGGGGCCTCCTCCGGGGAGCTGTTTTTT.

The CDR3 region is CASSLMARGQGYGYTF. CDR3 bases: TGTGCCAGCAGCTTAATGGCGAGGGGACAGGGCTATGGCTACACCTTC. This chain uses TRBV7-3 with TRBJ1-2; 9 nucleotides align to TRBD1. Looked up from germline, CDR1 is SGHTA and CDR2 is FQGTGA. The J segment lost 4 bases and the V segment lost 1 base, leaving 7 bases of the junction unmatched. The CDR3 spans 16 residues.

This chain's CDR3 is CAQGTGNNQPQHF. The CDR3 DNA sequence: TGTGCTCAGGGGACAGGGAACAATCAGCCCCAGCATTTT. This chain joins TRBV30 and TRBJ1-5; 9 bases are shared with TRBD1. The CDR3 runs to 13 residues. The V gene's germline CDR1 is GTSNPN and CDR2 SVGIG (reference sequence).